These T cell receptor beta chains were read from a single sample in a study of T cells after yellow fever vaccination. TCRdb re-called the 5' RACE reads through MiXCR, storing one row per CDR3 protein. Of roughly 500,000 distinct CDR3 sequences in the sample, 15% to 20% were seen once. This specimen consisted of PBMCs, obtained 15 days after the yellow fever booster vaccination. These receptors were collected from a man under 40 who received the YFV17D yellow fever vaccine. Both conserved end residues are part of each CDR3. The D gene is left open where the match is weak. Part of the rows lack a size; the others show once, few, many or a class for expanded clones.

d_gene	v_gene	j_gene	abundance	CDR3nt	CDR3aa
.	TRBV24-1	TRBJ1-2	.	TGTGCCACCAGTGATTTGGTCAGAGGCTATGGCTACACCTTC	CATSDLVRGYGYTF
.	TRBV23-1	TRBJ2-7	.	TGCGCCAGCAGTCAATTTTCCAGAGTGCGGTACTTC	CASSQFSRVRYF
TRBD2	TRBV2	TRBJ2-5	.	TGTGCCAGCAGTGATTGGTCTAGCGGGAGGACTTGGTACTTC	CASSDWSSGRTWYF
TRBD1	TRBV5-1	TRBJ2-1	few	TGCGCCAGCAGCTTTTCCCCCGACAGGGCTCCGTTCTTC	CASSFSPDRAPFF
TRBD1	TRBV18	TRBJ2-3	.	TGTGCCAGCTCATATAGCATTGGACAGGGAGGAGATACGCAGTATTTT	CASSYSIGQGGDTQYF
.	TRBV5-1	TRBJ2-5	.	TGCGCCAGCAGCGTCGGGAGTCGGGAGACCCAGTACTTC	CASSVGSRETQYF
TRBD2	TRBV11-3	TRBJ2-3	.	TGTGCCAGCAGCCAATCCGGGACTAGCGTTAATACGCAGTATTTT	CASSQSGTSVNTQYF
.	TRBV25-1	TRBJ2-7	.	TGTGCCAGCAGTGAGGCTGGCAGGCACTCCTACGAGCAGTACTTC	CASSEAGRHSYEQYF
.	TRBV29-1	TRBJ1-3	once	TGCAGCGTTGGCGAGTTCTCTGGAAACACCATATATTTT	CSVGEFSGNTIYF
TRBD1	TRBV5-6	TRBJ2-1	few	TGTGCCAGCAGCTTAATCGACAGGGTTTACAATGAGCAGTTCTTC	CASSLIDRVYNEQFF
TRBD2	TRBV20-1	TRBJ2-1	few	TGCAGCCTTGTCGGGGAGGGGCGAAATGAGCAGTTCTTC	CSLVGEGRNEQFF
.	TRBV20-1	TRBJ2-3	.	TGCAGTGCTAGAGAAGCTAGAAGCACAGATACGCAGTATTTT	CSAREARSTDTQYF
TRBD2	TRBV4-1	TRBJ2-2	.	TGCGCCAGCGGTAGCGGGAGCGGGGCCGGGGAGCTGTTTTTT	CASGSGSGAGELFF
TRBD2	TRBV11-2	TRBJ2-7	once	TGTGCCAGCAGCTCGAGCGGGAGATACGAGCAGTACTTC	CASSSSGRYEQYF
TRBD1	TRBV11-2	TRBJ2-5	.	TGTGCCAGCAGCCCTATACAGGGGAGAGAGACCCAGTACTTC	CASSPIQGRETQYF
.	TRBV12-3/TRBV12-4	TRBJ2-1	.	TGTGCCAGCAGTTTAGGGCACGGACCCAATGAGCAGTTCTTC	CASSLGHGPNEQFF
.	TRBV9	TRBJ2-7	.	TGTGCCTCAGCGTGGCGGATTGGGTACGAGCAGTACTTC	CASAWRIGYEQYF
.	TRBV12-3/TRBV12-4	TRBJ2-3	.	TGTGCCAGCAGTGGACAGAGGACTAGCACAGATACGCAGTATTTT	CASSGQRTSTDTQYF
.	TRBV20-1	TRBJ2-7	.	TGCAGTGTCCTACAGTCGAGCTCCTACGAGCAGTACTTC	CSVLQSSSYEQYF
.	TRBV21-1	TRBJ2-1	.	TGTGCCGTCAGAAGGGATCGGAATGAGCAGTTCTTC	CAVRRDRNEQFF
.	TRBV6-1	TRBJ1-2	.	TGTGCCAGCGCCTTAGGACTGGGGAACTATGGCTACACCTTC	CASALGLGNYGYTF
TRBD2	TRBV20-1	TRBJ2-7	.	TGCAGTGCCCGGCCCGGGACTAGTCCTGACTACGAGCAGTACTTC	CSARPGTSPDYEQYF